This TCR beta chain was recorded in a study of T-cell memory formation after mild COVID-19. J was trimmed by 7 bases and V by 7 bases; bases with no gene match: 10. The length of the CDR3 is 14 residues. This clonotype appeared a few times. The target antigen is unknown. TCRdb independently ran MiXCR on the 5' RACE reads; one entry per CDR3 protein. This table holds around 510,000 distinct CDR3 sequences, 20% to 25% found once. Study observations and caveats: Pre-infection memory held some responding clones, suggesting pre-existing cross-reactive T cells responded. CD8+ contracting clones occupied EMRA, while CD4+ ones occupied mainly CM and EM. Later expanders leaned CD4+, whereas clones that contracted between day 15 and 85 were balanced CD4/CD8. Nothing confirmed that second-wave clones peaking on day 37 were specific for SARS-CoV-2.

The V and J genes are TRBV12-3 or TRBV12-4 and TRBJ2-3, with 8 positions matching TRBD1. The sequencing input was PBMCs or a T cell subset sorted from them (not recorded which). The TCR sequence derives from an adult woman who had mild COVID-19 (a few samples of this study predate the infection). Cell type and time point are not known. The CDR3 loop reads CASTLTGVKYTQYF. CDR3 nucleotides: TGTGCCAGCACCTTGACAGGGGTCAAATATACGCAGTATTTT.